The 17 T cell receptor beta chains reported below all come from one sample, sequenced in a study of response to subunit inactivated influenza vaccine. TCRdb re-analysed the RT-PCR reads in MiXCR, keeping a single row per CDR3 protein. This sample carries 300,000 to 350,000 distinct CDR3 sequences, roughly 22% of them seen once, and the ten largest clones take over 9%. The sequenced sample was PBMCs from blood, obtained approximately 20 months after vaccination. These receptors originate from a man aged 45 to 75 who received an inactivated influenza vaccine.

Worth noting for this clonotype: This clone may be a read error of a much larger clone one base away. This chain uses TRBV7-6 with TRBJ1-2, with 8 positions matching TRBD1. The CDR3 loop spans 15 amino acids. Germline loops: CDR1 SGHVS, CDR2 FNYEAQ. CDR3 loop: CASSEAGTGYYGYAF. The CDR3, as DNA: TGTGCCAGCAGCGAAGCCGGGACAGGTTACTATGGCTACGCCTTC.

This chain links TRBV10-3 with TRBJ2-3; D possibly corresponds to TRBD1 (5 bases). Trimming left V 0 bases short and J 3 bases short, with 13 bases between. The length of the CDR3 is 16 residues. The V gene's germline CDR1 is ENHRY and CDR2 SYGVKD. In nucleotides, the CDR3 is TGTGCCATCAGTGAGTCCCAGGGTTTAGGAACAGATACGCAGTATTTT. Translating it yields CAISESQGLGTDTQYF.

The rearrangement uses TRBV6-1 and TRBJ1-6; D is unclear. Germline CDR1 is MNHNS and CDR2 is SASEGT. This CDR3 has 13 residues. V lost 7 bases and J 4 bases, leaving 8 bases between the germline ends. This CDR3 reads CASIGGYNSPLHF. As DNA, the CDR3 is TGTGCCAGCATCGGCGGATATAATTCACCCCTCCACTTT.

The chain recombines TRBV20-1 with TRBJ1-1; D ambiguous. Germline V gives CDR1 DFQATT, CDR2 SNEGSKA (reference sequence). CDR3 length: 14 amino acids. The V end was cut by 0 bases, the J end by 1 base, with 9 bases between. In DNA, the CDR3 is TGCAGTGCTAGAGATCCCGTCGGGAACACTGAAGCTTTCTTT. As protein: CSARDPVGNTEAFF.

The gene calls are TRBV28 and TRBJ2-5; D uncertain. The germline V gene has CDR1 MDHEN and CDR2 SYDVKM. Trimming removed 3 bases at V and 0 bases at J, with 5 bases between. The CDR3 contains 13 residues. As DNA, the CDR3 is TGTGCCAGCAGTTTTCTAAACCAAGAGACCCAGTACTTC. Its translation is CASSFLNQETQYF.

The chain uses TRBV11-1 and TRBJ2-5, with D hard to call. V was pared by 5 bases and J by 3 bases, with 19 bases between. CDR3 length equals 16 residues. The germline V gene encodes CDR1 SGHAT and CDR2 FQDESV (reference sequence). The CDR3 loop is CASSTPPDNKEETQYF. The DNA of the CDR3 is TGTGCCAGCAGCACCCCGCCCGACAATAAGGAAGAGACCCAGTACTTC.

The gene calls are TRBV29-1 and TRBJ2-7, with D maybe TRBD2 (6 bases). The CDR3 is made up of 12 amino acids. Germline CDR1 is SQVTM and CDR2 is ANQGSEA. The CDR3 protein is CSAGGSSYEQYF. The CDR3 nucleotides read TGCAGTGCCGGGGGTAGCTCCTACGAGCAGTACTTC.

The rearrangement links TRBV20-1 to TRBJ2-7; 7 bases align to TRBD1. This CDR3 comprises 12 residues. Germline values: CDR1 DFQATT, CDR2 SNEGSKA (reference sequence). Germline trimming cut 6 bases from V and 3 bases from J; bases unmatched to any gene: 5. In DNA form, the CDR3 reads TGCAGTGCCCCGGGACAGCGCTACGAGCAGTACTTC. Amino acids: CSAPGQRYEQYF.

CDR3 DNA: TGCAGTGCTAACAGGGTTACCGGGGAGCTGTTTTTT. Residues: CSANRVTGELFF. V gene TRBV20-1 combines with J gene TRBJ2-2, with TRBD1 as a possible D gene (6 bases). CDR1 DFQATT and CDR2 SNEGSKA come from the germline V gene (reference sequence). This CDR3 is 12 amino acids long. Between the trimmed V and J ends, which lost 4 bases and 5 bases, there was a span of 8 bases.

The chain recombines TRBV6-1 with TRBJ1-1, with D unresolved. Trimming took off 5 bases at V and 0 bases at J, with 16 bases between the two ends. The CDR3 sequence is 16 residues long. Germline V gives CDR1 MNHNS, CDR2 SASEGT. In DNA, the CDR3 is TGTGCCAGCAGTCCCGCGGACCGACCCGTGAACACTGAAGCTTTCTTT. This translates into CASSPADRPVNTEAFF.

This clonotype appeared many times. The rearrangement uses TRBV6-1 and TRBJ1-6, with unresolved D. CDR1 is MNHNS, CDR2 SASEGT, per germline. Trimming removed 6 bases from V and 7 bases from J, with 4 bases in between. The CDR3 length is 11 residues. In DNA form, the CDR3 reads TGTGCCAGCAGGGGGAATTCACCCCTCCACTTT. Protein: CASRGNSPLHF.

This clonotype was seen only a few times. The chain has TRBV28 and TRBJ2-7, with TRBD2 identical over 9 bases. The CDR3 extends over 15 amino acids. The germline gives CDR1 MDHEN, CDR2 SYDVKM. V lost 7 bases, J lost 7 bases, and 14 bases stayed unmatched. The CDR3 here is CASTALVAGAREQYF. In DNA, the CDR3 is TGTGCCAGCACCGCACTGGTAGCGGGAGCTCGGGAGCAGTACTTC.

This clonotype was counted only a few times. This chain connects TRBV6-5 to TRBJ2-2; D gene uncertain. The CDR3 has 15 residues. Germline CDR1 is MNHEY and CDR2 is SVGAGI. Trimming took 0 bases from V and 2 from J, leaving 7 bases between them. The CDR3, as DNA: TGTGCCAGCAGTTACTCGCAGATTAACACCGGGGAGCTGTTTTTT. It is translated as CASSYSQINTGELFF.

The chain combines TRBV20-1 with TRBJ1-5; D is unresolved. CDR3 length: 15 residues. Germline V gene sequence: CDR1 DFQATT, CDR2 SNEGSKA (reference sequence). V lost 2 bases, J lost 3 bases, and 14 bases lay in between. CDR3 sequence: CSARPGGPLNQPQHF. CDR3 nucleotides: TGCAGTGCTAGACCTGGAGGACCCCTCAATCAGCCCCAGCATTTT.

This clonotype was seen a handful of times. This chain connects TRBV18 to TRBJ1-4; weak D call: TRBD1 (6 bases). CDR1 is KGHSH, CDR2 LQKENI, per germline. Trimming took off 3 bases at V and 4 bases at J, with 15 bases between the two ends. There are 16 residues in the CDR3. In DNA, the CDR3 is TGTGCCAGCTCACCCTACTACGGACAGCTTAATGAAAAACTGTTTTTT. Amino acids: CASSPYYGQLNEKLFF.

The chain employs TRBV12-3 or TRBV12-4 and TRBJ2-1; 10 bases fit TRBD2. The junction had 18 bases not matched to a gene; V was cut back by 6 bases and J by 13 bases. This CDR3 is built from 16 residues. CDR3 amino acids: CASRKAAGGPFREQFF. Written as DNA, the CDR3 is TGTGCCAGCAGAAAAGCAGCGGGAGGGCCTTTTAGGGAACAGTTCTTC.

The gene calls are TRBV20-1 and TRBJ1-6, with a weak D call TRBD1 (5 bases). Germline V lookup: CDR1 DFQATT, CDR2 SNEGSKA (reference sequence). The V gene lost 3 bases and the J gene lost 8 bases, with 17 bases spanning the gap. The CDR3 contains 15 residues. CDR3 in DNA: TGCAGTGCTAGGGTTTTGTTTCGGGGGGATTCACCCCTCCACTTT. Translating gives CSARVLFRGDSPLHF.